The rows below give T cell receptor beta chains drawn from one sample of a study of siplizumab effects on memory and regulatory T cells. Here immunoSEQ multiplex PCR was the method, and the copy in TCRdb shows in-frame clones only, minus some. The sample has about 100,000 clones, 94% seen once. The source material was non-Treg CD4+ T cells sorted from blood. The receptors were sampled from a human donor in good health. Each CDR3 is given without its conserved first and last residue. Rows give clone size only sometimes, using once, few, many, or a class for an expanded clone.

clone_size v_call cdr3_aa
- TRBV7-9 ASSLGPGTYEQY
- TRBV18 ASSPGQGATDTQY
- TRBV2 ASSRRPSSYNEQF
- TRBV5-1 ASSFSDRGDTQY
- TRBV6-4 ASSDVDVATYEQY
- TRBV7-6 ASSLGQGNTGELF
once TRBV6-5 ASRVVGSSNEKLF
- TRBV5-1 ASSLVDRVGADTQY
once TRBV6-5 ASSYSGTPHGYT
- TRBV7-9 ASSLSRSTEQY
- TRBV28 ASSFWTNQVGYT
- TRBV7-9 ASSPGTGGFNQPQH
- TRBV5-1 ASSDPNRGVEKLF
- TRBV2 ASRRGQTNEKLF
- TRBV10-1 ASSEGIRREQY
once TRBV11-2 ASSFSAEAQY
- TRBV28 ASHLGDFGYT
- TRBV5-6 ASSLWQRPEAF
- TRBV4-1 ASSSPTRDRGLNEQY
- TRBV7-9 ARAGTGTYNEQF
- TRBV30 AVTSGRENEQF
- TRBV10-3 AIGGGTSASTDTQY
- TRBV19 ASSTGQETQY
- TRBV2 ASMGGTATYEQY
- TRBV2 ALREGTYDVEQY
- TRBV6-5 ASSQAKRSEKLF
- TRBV9 ASSATGGRETQY
- TRBV28 ASSSESQTGKYGYT
- TRBV5-6 ASSLRLSRREQY
- TRBV28 ASSVNEQY
- TRBV5-4 ASSSAGGRSTDTQY
- TRBV2 ASSGIRASERETQY
once TRBV6-5 ASRRQGGNEKLF
- TRBV7-9 ASSPGTMSSYEQY
- TRBV19 ASTSKVGTDYGYT
- TRBV5-4 ASSSGTEIYEQY
- TRBV6-6 ASSPGPTMY
- TRBV19 ASSSQGATGELF
- TRBV19 ASSQARHSNQPQH
- TRBV28 ASRPNTGELF
- TRBV15 ATSRGASDTGELF
- TRBV19 ASSIRGGGRYGYT